These T cell receptor beta chains were read from a single sample in a study of CD8+CD57+ T cells in acquired aplastic anemia. MiXCR was run by TCRdb on the reads, yielding one entry per CDR3 protein. Of 160,000 or so distinct CDR3 sequences listed, around half are singletons. The sequencing input was sorted CD4+, CD8+, or CD8+CD57+ T cells (not recorded which) from PBMCs. These receptors all stem from a human donor with aplastic anemia. CDR3s include the opening cysteine and the closing phenylalanine or tryptophan. D genes are given only for firm matches. The listing skips clone size in some rows; elsewhere it reads once, few, many or a size class.

j_call	d_call	clone_size	v_call	cdr3_nt	cdr3_aa
TRBJ2-5	NA	once	TRBV2	TGTGCCAGCAGCTCAGGTGCTCTTCCAGAGACCCAGTACTTC	CASSSGALPETQYF
TRBJ1-2	TRBD1	NA	TRBV10-3	TGTGCCATCAGTAGGGGTGGGACAGGGTATGGCTACACCTTC	CAISRGGTGYGYTF
TRBJ1-2	NA	NA	TRBV24-1	TGTGCCACCAGTGAGCTTCTACCGGGACTTAAGGGGGGCTACACCTTC	CATSELLPGLKGGYTF
TRBJ1-1	NA	many	TRBV2	TGTGCCAGCCGTCCCGGGGGCTGGTCTGAAGCTTTCTTT	CASRPGGWSEAFF
TRBJ1-2	TRBD1	NA	TRBV25-1	TGTGCCAGCAGTGAATATAGGGCGGACAGGGGGCAGGGCCTCCGCTATGGCTACACCTTC	CASSEYRADRGQGLRYGYTF
TRBJ2-1	TRBD2	few	TRBV4-3	TGCGCCAGCAGCCAAGAGATACGACTAGCGGGGGACAATGAGCAGTTCTTC	CASSQEIRLAGDNEQFF
TRBJ2-5	NA	many	TRBV7-8	TGTGCCAGCAGCTTCGCGTACCAAGAGACCCAGTACTTC	CASSFAYQETQYF
TRBJ1-2	NA	many	TRBV7-9	TGTGCCAGCAGTTCCTCAGGGACCGAAAACTATGGCTACACCTTC	CASSSSGTENYGYTF
TRBJ1-1	NA	NA	TRBV29-1	TGCAGCGTTGAGGTGGGGCACGGCGAAGCTTTCTTT	CSVEVGHGEAFF
TRBJ1-2	NA	NA	TRBV15	TGTGCCACCAGCAGAGATGGGACTTATGGCTACACCTTC	CATSRDGTYGYTF
TRBJ1-2	NA	NA	TRBV5-1	TGCGCCAGCAGCCCTACCGGGGAACATGGCTACACCTTC	CASSPTGEHGYTF
TRBJ2-3	NA	NA	TRBV19	TGTGCCAGTAGTATCAGCAGATCCTCCACAGATACGCAGTATTTT	CASSISRSSTDTQYF
TRBJ2-7	NA	once	TRBV13	TGTGCCAGCAGCGACGACAGCACCTACGAGCAGTACTTC	CASSDDSTYEQYF
TRBJ1-1	NA	many	TRBV10-3	TGTGCCATCGCCGGGGGGCTTGCTGAAGCTTTCTTT	CAIAGGLAEAFF
TRBJ2-2	NA	NA	TRBV7-9	TGTGCCAGCAGCCTCACCACCGGGGAGCTGTTTTTT	CASSLTTGELFF
TRBJ2-7	TRBD1	NA	TRBV10-3	TGTGCCATCATGGGCGGGACAGGGGGATACGAGCAGTACTTC	CAIMGGTGGYEQYF
TRBJ2-3	TRBD2	NA	TRBV11-1	TGTGCCAGCAGCCTAGCGGGGCTAGCCACAGATACGCGGTATTTT	CASSLAGLATDTRYF
TRBJ2-2	TRBD1	NA	TRBV19	TGTGCCAGTAGTGGCAGACAGGGCCCGTTTGGGGAGCTGTTTTTT	CASSGRQGPFGELFF
TRBJ2-3	NA	many	TRBV7-2	TGTGCCAGCAGGCGGGGGCAGGTGGGCACAGATACGCAGTATTTT	CASRRGQVGTDTQYF
TRBJ1-1	NA	NA	TRBV28	TGTGCCAGCACCTTCGGCGGGATGAACACTGAAGCTTTCTTT	CASTFGGMNTEAFF
TRBJ2-5	NA	many	TRBV9	TGTGCCAGCAGCGTAGACCTAGAGACCCAGTACTTC	CASSVDLETQYF
TRBJ2-1	NA	NA	TRBV25-1	TGTGCCAGCAGTTTGCACAGGGAACCCTACGAGCAGTTCTTC	CASSLHREPYEQFF
TRBJ2-2	TRBD1	few	TRBV5-5	TGTGCCAGCAGCTGGGGACAGGGGGACACCGGGGAGCTGTTTTTT	CASSWGQGDTGELFF
TRBJ1-2	TRBD1	NA	TRBV9	TGTGCCAGCAGACAGGGGGCCGGTGGCTACACCTTC	CASRQGAGGYTF
TRBJ2-5	TRBD2	NA	TRBV2	TGTGCCAGCAGTGGGGGGGGAGGCAATCAAGAGACCCAGTACTTC	CASSGGGGNQETQYF
TRBJ1-5	NA	NA	TRBV24-1	TGCGCCACCAGTGACCCCGGACAGAGGAGTCAGCCCCAGCATTTT	CATSDPGQRSQPQHF
TRBJ1-6	TRBD1	many	TRBV11-2	TGTGCCAGCAGCACGCGAGGGACAGGGTTGGATTCACCCCTCCACTTT	CASSTRGTGLDSPLHF